Listed here is a single T cell receptor (beta chain). Its matching antigen is unknown. This sample was taken from a study of T-cell reconstitution after alpha-beta-depleted transplantation in children. Study results and caveats: Day-60 TCRbeta diversity that was high in some patients was derived from surviving recipient T cells and thymic progenitors. T-cell counts and diversity were attributed mostly to newly produced T cells one year after transplant. Alpha-beta T cells present about two months after transplant were reported to originate from several hundred expanded graft clones.

The CDR3 loop spans 13 amino acids. V trimming: 8 bases; J trimming: 5 bases; junction bases outside the gene matches: 7. Germline V gene data show CDR1 as LNHNV and CDR2 as YYDKDF (reference sequence). The TCRbeta library was prepared with unique molecular identifiers. A single record per CDR3 protein comes from TCRdb applying MiXCR to the PCR reads. The data hold about 1,000,000 distinct CDR3 sequences, with around 30% observed a single time. This TCR was sampled from a boy less than two years old who had a stem cell transplant for SCID, so the T cells may come from the graft donor. The input for sequencing was PBMCs, mostly from graft donor cells, taken 360 days after TCRalphabeta/CD19-depleted stem cell transplant. V usage is TRBV15 and J usage is TRBJ2-3, with 7 bases matching TRBD2. The CDR3 nucleotides read TGTGCCACCGCGGGAGACCCTCTAGATACGCAGTATTTT. It specifies CATAGDPLDTQYF.